This T cell receptor beta chain was recovered during a study of CD8+ T cells in alopecia areata. About the study: Scoring of treated patients' severity used the percentage of affected scalp area.

As for this clone: The antigen remains unidentified.

Sequencing relied on a cDNA template that was reverse transcribed from extracted RNA. Sequencing was performed with immunoSEQ multiplex PCR; in TCRdb, only in-frame clones are kept and a portion is missing. The table includes more than 200,000 clones, approximately 67% detected once. Study conclusions and caveats: Clonality in lesional scalp, especially alopecia totalis/universalis, exceeded that of normal scalp. Tofacitinib significantly reduced both scalp clonality and expanded CD8+ clones among the top 100.

Regarding treatment: oral pan-JAK inhibitor, 5-10 mg twice daily. The CDR3 runs 18 residues. From germline, CDR1 is MGHRA and CDR2 YSYEKL. V lost 2 bases, J lost 7 bases, and 13 bases stayed unmatched. This TCR was sampled from a human donor with alopecia areata. V and J are TRBV4-1 and TRBJ2-1; TRBD1 matches 11 bases. Sequenced here: CD4+ T cells sorted from blood, sampled at week 44, from a patient treated with tofacitinib. This CDR3 reads CASSQSFLDRGLGNEQFF. The CDR3 region has the DNA TGCGCCAGCAGCCAATCCTTTCTGGACAGGGGGCTAGGGAATGAGCAGTTCTTC.